The 21 T cell receptor beta chains reported below all come from one sample, sequenced in a study of T cell changes during pregnancy in multiple sclerosis (dated by TCRdb to about 2019). Library prep was done by the immunoSEQ multiplex PCR assay. What TCRdb holds here is the immuneACCESS table cut down to in-frame rearrangements. Part of the clones is not present; checked against another copy, under half of the missing clones reflect an unresolved V gene, and the others are unexplained. This sample comprises approximately 44,000 clones, approximately 92% of them detected only once. The ten largest clones represent about 0.75% of the sample. The sequences come from CD4+ T cells from peripheral blood mononuclear cells, collected before pregnancy. These receptors were obtained from a female donor with multiple sclerosis, enrolled in a pregnancy study.

This rearrangement joins TRBV10-2 to TRBJ2-2; TRBD1 is a possible D gene (6 bases). CDR1 WSHSY and CDR2 SAAADI come from the germline V gene. The CDR3 is made up of 13 amino acids. V lost 5 bases to trimming and J lost 5 bases, with 9 bases between them. The CDR3 DNA is TGCGCCAGCAGTCGTCAGGGGACCGGGGAGCTGTTTTTT. Protein sequence: CASSRQGTGELFF.

The V and J genes are TRBV19 and TRBJ1-1; TRBD1 aligns across 9 bases. The CDR3 covers 17 residues. V gave up 11 bases and J gave up 4 bases; unmatched junction bases: 20. Looked up from germline, CDR1 is LNHDA and CDR2 is SQIVND (reference sequence). The CDR3: CASRPRTGAFGITEAFF. The CDR3 DNA follows: TGTGCCTCCCGACCCCGGACAGGGGCCTTCGGGATCACTGAAGCTTTCTTT.

This chain joins TRBV2 and TRBJ1-2; D may be TRBD1 (6 bases). Germline V lookup: CDR1 SNHLY, CDR2 FYNNEI. The length of the CDR3 is 16 residues. V was shortened by 0 bases and J by 4 bases, with 15 bases between the two germline ends. The CDR3 spells CASSEASTGFSYGYTF. In DNA, the CDR3 is TGTGCCAGCAGTGAAGCTTCGACAGGTTTCTCCTATGGCTACACCTTC.

The chain combines TRBV5-8 with TRBJ1-2; D gene ambiguous. Germline CDR1 SGHTS, CDR2 YDEGEE. V was pared by 0 bases and J by 7 bases, with 7 bases between. The CDR3 contains 12 residues. The CDR3 sequence is CASSLDRSGYTF. In nucleotides, the CDR3 is TGTGCCAGCAGCTTGGATCGTAGTGGCTACACCTTC.

V is TRBV5-1 and J is TRBJ2-5; D is perhaps TRBD2 (5 bases). CDR3 length: 13 residues. Germline V CDR1 and CDR2: SGHRS, YFSETQ. Deletions cut 3 bases from V and 3 bases from J, with 9 bases between. Here the CDR3 DNA reads TGCGCCAGCAGCTCACTAGAGAAAGAGACCCAGTACTTC. Translating it yields CASSSLEKETQYF.

This chain uses TRBV6-1 with TRBJ1-1, with a weak D call TRBD1 (5 bases). The CDR3 runs to 14 residues. Germline CDR1 is MNHNS and CDR2 is SASEGT. The V end lost 0 bases, the J end lost 3 bases, and 8 bases lay between the germline ends. The CDR3 bases are TGTGCCAGCAGTGAAGCGGGGGGGTACACTGAAGCTTTCTTT. Translated: CASSEAGGYTEAFF.

This clone was seen more than once but under ten times. V gene TRBV7-9 combines with J gene TRBJ2-7, with 7 bases lining up with TRBD1. CDR3 size: 14 residues. Trimming at V came to 1 base and at J to 3 bases, leaving 3 bases not matched to a gene. The germline CDR1 and CDR2 sequences are SEHNR and FQNEAQ (reference sequence). The CDR3 spells CASSLGAGGYEQYF. The CDR3 DNA is TGTGCCAGCAGCTTAGGGGCAGGGGGCTACGAGCAGTACTTC.

This rearrangement joins TRBV11-2 to TRBJ2-7; TRBD2 aligns across 9 bases. Germline CDR1 SGHAT, CDR2 FQNNGV. The V segment lost 0 bases and the J segment 7 bases; nucleotides outside the gene matches: 19. This CDR3 region has 19 residues. CDR3 sequence (DNA): TGTGCCAGCAGCTTAGATCTCGGGACTAGTGGCGGGAGGGCCGGAGAGCAGTACTTC. Its protein product is CASSLDLGTSGGRAGEQYF.

This clone was seen a single time. The chain employs TRBV10-3 and TRBJ1-1; D is undetermined. Germline CDR1 reads ENHRY; CDR2 reads SYGVKD. Trimming stripped 2 bases from V and 5 bases from J, with 9 bases between. The CDR3 runs 13 residues. The CDR3 nucleotides read TGTGCCATCAGTGAGCCGGGGAGAACTGAAGCTTTCTTT. As protein: CAISEPGRTEAFF.

The gene calls are TRBV11-2 and TRBJ2-1, with a tentative D call TRBD2 (7 bases). Germline CDR1 reads SGHAT; CDR2 reads FQNNGV. Trimming took off 6 bases at V and 9 bases at J, with 18 bases between the two ends. CDR3 length equals 14 residues. CDR3 amino acids: CASSYRGGRAEQFF. The CDR3 region has the DNA TGTGCCAGCAGTTATAGGGGGGGGCGGGCTGAGCAGTTCTTC.

In the case of this clone: This same CDR3 is encoded by further DNA sequences in the sample. DNA for the CDR3: TGTGCCAGCAGTATGATGGCAGGATCCTACGAGCAGTACTTC. It encodes CASSMMAGSYEQYF. This chain joins TRBV6-1 and TRBJ2-7; D unclear. Looked up from germline, CDR1 is MNHNS and CDR2 is SASEGT. This CDR3 has 14 residues. V was shortened by 5 bases and J by 1 base, with 12 bases between the two germline ends.

The V call is TRBV7-9, the J call TRBJ2-3; 14 positions match TRBD2. V gave up 3 bases and J gave up 3 bases; unmatched junction bases: 5. The CDR3 extends over 17 amino acids. Per the germline V gene, CDR1 is SEHNR and CDR2 is FQNEAQ (reference sequence). CDR3 in amino acids: CASSFETSGRATDTQYF. The CDR3 coding sequence is TGTGCCAGCAGCTTCGAGACTAGCGGGAGGGCGACAGATACGCAGTATTTT. Full variable domain (outside the CDR3, taken from reference TRBV7-9 and TRBJ2-3): DTGVSQNPRHKITKRGQNVTFRCDPISEHNRLYWYRQTLGQGPEFLTYFQNEAQLEKSRLLSDRFSAERPKGSFSTLEIQRTEQGDSAMYLCASSFETSGRATDTQYFGPGTRLTVL.

The chain employs TRBV6-1 and TRBJ1-4; TRBD1 aligns across 12 bases. Germline V gene data show CDR1 as MNHNS and CDR2 as SASEGT. The CDR3 loop spans 18 amino acids. J gave up 7 bases and V 3 bases, and 12 bases lay outside the gene matches. The CDR3 reads CASSDLWGQGAGGEKLFF. CDR3 nucleotide sequence: TGTGCCAGCAGTGACCTCTGGGGACAGGGGGCGGGAGGTGAAAAACTGTTTTTT.

V gene TRBV7-2 combines with J gene TRBJ1-2; 7 bases align to TRBD1. Germline trimming cut 5 bases from V and 5 bases from J; bases unmatched to any gene: 8. In germline, CDR1 is SGHTA, CDR2 FQGNSA. There are 14 residues in the CDR3. Here the CDR3 reads CASSQGRGWYGYTF. In DNA, the CDR3 is TGTGCCAGCAGCCAAGGCAGGGGGTGGTATGGCTACACCTTC.

This clone was counted once. V is TRBV5-4 and J is TRBJ2-3, with 12 bases fitting TRBD2. V gave up 1 base and J gave up 5 bases; unmatched junction bases: 8. Germline CDR1 is SGHNT and CDR2 is YYREEE (reference sequence). The length of the CDR3 is 17 residues. In nucleotides, the CDR3 is TGTGCCAGCAGCTTGCGGGCTAGCGGGAGGGCCGGAGATACGCAGTATTTT. Translation: CASSLRASGRAGDTQYF. The variable domain in full, with the rest retrieved from reference TRBV5-4 and TRBJ2-3, is ETGVTQSPTHLIKTRGQQVTLRCSSQSGHNTVSWYQQALGQGPQFIFQYYREEENGRGNFPPRFSGLQFPNYSSELNVNALELDDSALYLCASSLRASGRAGDTQYFGPGTRLTVL.

The chain joins TRBV15 to TRBJ1-3, with D tentatively TRBD1 (6 bases). The germline V gene has CDR1 LNHNV and CDR2 YYDKDF (reference sequence). Deletions cut 1 base from V and 10 bases from J, with 14 bases between. The CDR3 spans 14 residues. The CDR3 DNA reads as TGTGCCACCAGCAGAGGGGGGACCCAGGGGACCATATATTTT. This codes for CATSRGGTQGTIYF.

This chain uses TRBV13 with TRBJ2-7; the match to TRBD2 covers 14 bases. The germline gives CDR1 PRHDT, CDR2 FYEKMQ (reference sequence). V was pared by 4 bases and J by 4 bases, with 18 bases of the junction left unmatched. The CDR3 is made up of 20 amino acids. DNA for the CDR3: TGTGCCAGCAGCTCCCACGGCATCAGACTAGCGGGGGGGAGAACGTACGAGCAGTACTTC. The encoded protein is CASSSHGIRLAGGRTYEQYF.

This clone was counted only a few times. The rearrangement links TRBV19 to TRBJ2-1; TRBD1 aligns across 8 bases. The J segment lost 7 bases and the V segment lost 5 bases, leaving 10 bases of the junction unmatched. The CDR3 spans 15 residues. Germline V CDR1 and CDR2: LNHDA, SQIVND (reference sequence). The CDR3 here is CASSVDRARRNEQFF. DNA of the CDR3: TGTGCCAGTAGTGTGGACAGGGCCAGGAGGAATGAGCAGTTCTTC.

This clone was seen once. This rearrangement joins TRBV6-6 to TRBJ2-5; 10 positions agree with TRBD1. V lost 4 bases, J lost 0 bases, and 2 bases stayed unmatched. CDR3 length: 15 residues. Germline V gives CDR1 MNHNY, CDR2 SVGAGI (reference sequence). The CDR3 coding sequence is TGTGCCAGCAGTTGGGGACAGGGGTACCAAGAGACCCAGTACTTC. Translated, it gives CASSWGQGYQETQYF.

This sequence joins TRBV11-3 and TRBJ2-7; TRBD2 aligns across 8 bases. V shed 1 base and J 6 bases; nucleotides not matched to a gene: 8. This CDR3 has 15 amino acids. Germline CDR1 reads SGHNT; CDR2 reads YENEEA. The CDR3 protein is CASSLAPGLGGEQYF. Here the CDR3 DNA reads TGTGCCAGCAGCTTAGCTCCGGGACTAGGCGGCGAGCAGTACTTC.

V is TRBV28 and J is TRBJ2-7; 7 bases map to TRBD1. This CDR3 contains 15 residues. The germline V gene has CDR1 MDHEN and CDR2 SYDVKM. V was clipped by 5 bases and J by 1 base; unmatched bases: 8. DNA of the CDR3: TGTGCCAGCAGTCGAACAGGGGTACGATCCTACGAGCAGTACTTC. Amino acid sequence: CASSRTGVRSYEQYF.